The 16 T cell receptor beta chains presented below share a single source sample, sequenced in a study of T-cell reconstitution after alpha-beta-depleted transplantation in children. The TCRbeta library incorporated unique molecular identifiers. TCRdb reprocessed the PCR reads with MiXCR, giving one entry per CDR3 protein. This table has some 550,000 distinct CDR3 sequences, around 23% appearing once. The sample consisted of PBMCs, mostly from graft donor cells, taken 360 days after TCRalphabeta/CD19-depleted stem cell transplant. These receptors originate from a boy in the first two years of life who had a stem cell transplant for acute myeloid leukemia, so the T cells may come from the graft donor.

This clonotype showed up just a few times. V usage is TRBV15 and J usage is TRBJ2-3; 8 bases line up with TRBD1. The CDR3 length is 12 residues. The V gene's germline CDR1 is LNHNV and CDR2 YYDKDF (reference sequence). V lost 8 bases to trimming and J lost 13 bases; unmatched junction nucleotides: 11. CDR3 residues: CATSSRKTGEYF. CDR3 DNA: TGTGCCACCTCTAGTAGAAAGACAGGGGAGTATTTT. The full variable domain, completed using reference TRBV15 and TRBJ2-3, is DAMVIQNPRYQVTQFGKPVTLSCSQTLNHNVMYWYQQKSSQAPKLLFHYYDKDFNNEADTPDNFQSRRPNTSFCFLDIRSPGLGDTAMYLCATSSRKTGEYFGPGTRLTVL.

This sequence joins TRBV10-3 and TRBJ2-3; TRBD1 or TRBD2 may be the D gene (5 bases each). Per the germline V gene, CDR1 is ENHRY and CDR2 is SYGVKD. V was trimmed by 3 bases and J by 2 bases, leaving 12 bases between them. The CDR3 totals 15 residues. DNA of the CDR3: TGTGCCATCAGTGAAATGGGGGTTTTCACAGATACGCAGTATTTT. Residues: CAISEMGVFTDTQYF.

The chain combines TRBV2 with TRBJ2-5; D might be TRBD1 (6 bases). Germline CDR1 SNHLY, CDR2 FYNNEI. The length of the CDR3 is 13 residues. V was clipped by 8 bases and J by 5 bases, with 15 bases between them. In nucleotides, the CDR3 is TGTGCCAGCCAGGGGAGCGCAAGGGAGACCCAGTACTTC. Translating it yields CASQGSARETQYF.

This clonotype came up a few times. The CDR3 reads CSASVRGGVQETQYF. As DNA, the CDR3 is TGCAGTGCTAGCGTACGCGGGGGAGTCCAAGAGACCCAGTACTTC. The rearrangement links TRBV20-1 to TRBJ2-5; 7 bases are a match to TRBD2. With V trimmed by 3 bases and J by 1 base, 8 bases remained unmatched. The CDR3 extends over 15 amino acids. Germline lookup yields CDR1 DFQATT and CDR2 SNEGSKA (reference sequence).

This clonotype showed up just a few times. CDR3 bases: TGCAGCGGGGACCCTCTAACAGAGACCCAGTACTTC. This gives the protein CSGDPLTETQYF. The chain has TRBV29-1 and TRBJ2-5, with D possibly being TRBD1 or TRBD2 (5 bases each). The germline V gene encodes CDR1 SQVTM and CDR2 ANQGSEA. This CDR3 spans 12 amino acids. V lost 7 bases, J lost 4 bases, and 13 bases lay in between.

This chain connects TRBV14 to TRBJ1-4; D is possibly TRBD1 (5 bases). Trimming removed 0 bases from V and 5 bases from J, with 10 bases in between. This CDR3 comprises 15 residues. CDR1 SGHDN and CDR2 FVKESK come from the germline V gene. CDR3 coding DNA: TGTGCCAGCAGCCAAGATTGGGGCCACAATGAAAAACTGTTTTTT. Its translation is CASSQDWGHNEKLFF.

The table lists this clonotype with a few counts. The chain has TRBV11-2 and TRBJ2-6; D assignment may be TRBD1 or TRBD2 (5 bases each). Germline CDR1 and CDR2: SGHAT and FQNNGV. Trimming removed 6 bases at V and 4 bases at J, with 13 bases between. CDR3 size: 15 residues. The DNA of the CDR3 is TGTGCCAGCAGGGGGGAATGGGCCGGGGCCAACGTCCTGACTTTC. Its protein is CASRGEWAGANVLTF.

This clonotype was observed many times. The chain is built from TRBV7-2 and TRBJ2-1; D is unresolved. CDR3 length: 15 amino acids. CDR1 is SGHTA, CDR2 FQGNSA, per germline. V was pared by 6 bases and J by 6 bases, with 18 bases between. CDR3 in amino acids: CASSHGPGRPNEQFF. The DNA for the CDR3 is TGTGCCAGCAGTCATGGACCGGGCCGGCCCAATGAGCAGTTCTTC.

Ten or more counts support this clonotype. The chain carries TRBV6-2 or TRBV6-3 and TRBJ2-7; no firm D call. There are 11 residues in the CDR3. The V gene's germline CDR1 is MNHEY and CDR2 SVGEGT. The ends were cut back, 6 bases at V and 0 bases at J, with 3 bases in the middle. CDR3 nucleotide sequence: TGTGCCAGCAGCCACTCCTACGAGCAGTACTTC. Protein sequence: CASSHSYEQYF.

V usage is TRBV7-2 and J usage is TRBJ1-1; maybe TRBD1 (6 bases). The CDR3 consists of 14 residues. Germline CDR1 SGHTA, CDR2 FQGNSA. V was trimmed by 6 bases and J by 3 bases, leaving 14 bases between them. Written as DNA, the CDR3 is TGTGCCAGCAGGGCCCAGGACAGTCACACTGAAGCTTTCTTT. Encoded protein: CASRAQDSHTEAFF.

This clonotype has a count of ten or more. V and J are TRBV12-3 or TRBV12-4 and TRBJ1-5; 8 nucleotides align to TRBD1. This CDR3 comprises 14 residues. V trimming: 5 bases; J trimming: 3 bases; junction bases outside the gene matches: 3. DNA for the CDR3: TGTGCCAGCAGTCCCAGGGGGCTCAATCAGCCCCAGCATTTT. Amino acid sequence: CASSPRGLNQPQHF.

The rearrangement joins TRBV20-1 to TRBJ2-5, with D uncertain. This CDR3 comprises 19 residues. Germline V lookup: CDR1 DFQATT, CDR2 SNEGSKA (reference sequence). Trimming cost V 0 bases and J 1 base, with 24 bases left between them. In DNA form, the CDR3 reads TGCAGTGCTAGAGAAAGTCCCGCGCGCCCCGAAGGGTCCCAAGAGACCCAGTACTTC. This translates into CSARESPARPEGSQETQYF.

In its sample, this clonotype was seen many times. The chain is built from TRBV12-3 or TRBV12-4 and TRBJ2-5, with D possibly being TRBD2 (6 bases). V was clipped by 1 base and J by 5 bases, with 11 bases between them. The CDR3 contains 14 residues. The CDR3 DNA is TGTGCCAGCAGTTTAGTCGGCGGGGCGGAGACCCAGTACTTC. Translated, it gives CASSLVGGAETQYF.

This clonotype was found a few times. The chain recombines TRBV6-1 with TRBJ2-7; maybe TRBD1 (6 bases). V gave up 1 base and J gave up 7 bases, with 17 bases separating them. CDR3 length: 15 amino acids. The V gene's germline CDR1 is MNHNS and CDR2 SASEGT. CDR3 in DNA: TGTGCCAGCAGTGAAGGAGCAACAGGGTGGAGGGAGCAGTACTTC. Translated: CASSEGATGWREQYF.

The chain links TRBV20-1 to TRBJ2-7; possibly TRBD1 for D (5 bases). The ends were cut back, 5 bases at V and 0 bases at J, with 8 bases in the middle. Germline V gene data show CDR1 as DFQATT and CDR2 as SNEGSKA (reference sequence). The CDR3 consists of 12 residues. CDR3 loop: CSACRDSYEQYF. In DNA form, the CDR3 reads TGCAGTGCTTGCAGGGACTCCTACGAGCAGTACTTC.

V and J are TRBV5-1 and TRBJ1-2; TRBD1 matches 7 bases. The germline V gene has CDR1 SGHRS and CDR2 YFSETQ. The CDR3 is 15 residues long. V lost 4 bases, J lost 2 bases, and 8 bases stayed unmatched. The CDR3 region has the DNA TGCGCCAGCAGCCTACCCCAGGGGGAGAACTATGGCTACACCTTC. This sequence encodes CASSLPQGENYGYTF.